The 31 T cell receptor beta chains below come from one sample, sequenced in a study of blood T cell repertoires in COVID-19. Data came from immunoSEQ multiplex PCR; TCRdb stores just in-frame clones and leaves some out. The sample lists about 38,000 clones; nearly 90% were seen once. The sequencing input was peripheral blood. The receptors shown here come from a man aged 60 to 75 with active or convalescent COVID-19.

The rearrangement uses TRBV6-5 and TRBJ1-5; D is unresolved. Trimming removed 10 bases from V and 0 bases from J, with 10 bases in between. Germline V gene sequence: CDR1 MNHEY, CDR2 SVGAGI. The CDR3 runs to 13 residues. This CDR3 is CATRLDSNQPQHF. The CDR3, as DNA: TGTGCCACCCGACTGGATAGCAATCAGCCCCAGCATTTT.

CDR3 amino acids: CASSAGGSNEKLFF. The CDR3 coding sequence is TGTGCCAGCAGTGCAGGGGGCTCTAATGAAAAACTGTTTTTT. The chain uses TRBV25-1 and TRBJ1-4; 8 nucleotides align to TRBD1. The germline CDR1 and CDR2 sequences are MGHDK and SYGVNS. The CDR3 is 14 amino acids. J gave up 3 bases and V 4 bases, and 1 base lay outside the gene matches.

CDR3 region: CASSPTQNTGELFF. In DNA form, the CDR3 reads TGTGCCAGCTCACCGACACAGAACACCGGGGAGCTGTTTTTT. The chain recombines TRBV18 with TRBJ2-2; D is ambiguous. The CDR3 spans 14 residues. The V gene's germline CDR1 is KGHSH and CDR2 LQKENI. The ends were cut back, 3 bases at V and 1 base at J, with 6 bases in the middle.

J is TRBJ2-5 and V is TRBV14; tentatively, D is TRBD2 (6 bases). Trimming took 4 bases from V and 5 from J, leaving 23 bases between them. CDR1 and CDR2 (germline): SGHDN, FVKESK. This CDR3 has 17 residues. CDR3 coding DNA: TGTGCCAGCAGCCCCTGGCCCGGGACTTTGATGGGGGAGACCCAGTACTTC. The encoded protein is CASSPWPGTLMGETQYF. Full variable domain (rest looked up from reference TRBV14 and TRBJ2-5): EAGVTQFPSHSVIEKGQTVTLRCDPISGHDNLYWYRRVMGKEIKFLLHFVKESKQDESGMPNNRFLAERTGGTYSTLKVQPAELEDSGVYFCASSPWPGTLMGETQYFGPGTRLLVL.

The chain is built from TRBV15 and TRBJ2-1; a possible D gene is TRBD1 (5 bases). Germline V gives CDR1 LNHNV, CDR2 YYDKDF (reference sequence). This CDR3 has 15 residues. V shed 0 bases and J shed 0 bases, with 6 bases lying between them. CDR3 DNA sequence: TGTGCCACCAGCAGAGACCAGGGCTCCTACAATGAGCAGTTCTTC. Amino acid sequence: CATSRDQGSYNEQFF.

In its sample, this clone was seen once. This rearrangement joins TRBV6-5 to TRBJ2-1; D is unclear. The V end was cut by 5 bases, the J end by 4 bases, with 12 bases between. The CDR3 spans 14 residues. Per germline, CDR1 MNHEY and CDR2 SVGAGI. CDR3 region: CASSSQLGYNEQFF. CDR3 DNA: TGTGCCAGCAGTAGCCAACTCGGTTACAATGAGCAGTTCTTC.

This chain joins TRBV11-3 and TRBJ2-7; a possible D gene is TRBD1 (6 bases). This CDR3 comprises 15 residues. Germline values: CDR1 SGHNT, CDR2 YENEEA. Trimming stripped 0 bases from V and 0 bases from J, with 9 bases between. CDR3 DNA sequence: TGTGCCAGCAGCTTAGAGCCGGACAGCTCCTACGAGCAGTACTTC. Translation: CASSLEPDSSYEQYF.

This clone has more than one count but fewer than ten. This chain links TRBV7-8 with TRBJ2-5, with a tentative D call TRBD1 (6 bases). V lost 1 base to trimming and J lost 3 bases, with 12 bases between them. The CDR3 covers 15 residues. In germline, CDR1 is SGHVS, CDR2 FQNEAQ. DNA for the CDR3: TGTGCCAGCAGCTTAGACCGACAGGTTGAAGAGACCCAGTACTTC. Translated, it gives CASSLDRQVEETQYF.

V is TRBV20-1 and J is TRBJ2-1, with D unresolved. With 7 bases removed from V and 7 bases from J, the gap between germline ends came to 11 bases. CDR1 is DFQATT and CDR2 is SNEGSKA in the germline V gene (reference sequence). This CDR3 has 11 residues. The CDR3 sequence: CSVEVGNEQFF. CDR3 nucleotides: TGCAGTGTCGAGGTTGGGAATGAGCAGTTCTTC.

This chain uses TRBV5-1 with TRBJ2-1; TRBD2 is a possible D gene (7 bases). The CDR3 has 15 amino acids. V lost 0 bases, J lost 7 bases, and 14 bases lay in between. Germline V gene lookup returns CDR1 SGHRS and CDR2 YFSETQ. DNA of the CDR3: TGCGCCAGCAGCTTGGATGTGGGAGGGGGAAATGAGCAGTTCTTC. It translates to CASSLDVGGGNEQFF.

The chain recombines TRBV2 with TRBJ1-1, with TRBD1 as a possible D gene (5 bases). The germline V gene encodes CDR1 SNHLY and CDR2 FYNNEI. V lost 7 bases and J 7 bases, leaving 13 bases between the germline ends. The CDR3 is made up of 12 amino acids. The CDR3 nucleotides read TGTGCCAGCACCGTGGGGGGTTTTGAAGCTTTCTTT. This translates into CASTVGGFEAFF.

The genes are TRBV5-4 and TRBJ2-5; possibly TRBD1 for D (5 bases). Germline V gene lookup returns CDR1 SGHNT and CDR2 YYREEE (reference sequence). Trimming removed 1 base from V and 7 bases from J, with 11 bases in between. This CDR3 is 13 amino acids long. The CDR3 reads CASSLSGAATQYF. CDR3 sequence (DNA): TGTGCCAGCAGCTTGAGTGGGGCGGCGACCCAGTACTTC.

The genes are TRBV28 and TRBJ2-1, with 11 bases fitting TRBD2. The CDR3 is 17 residues long. Germline loops: CDR1 MDHEN, CDR2 SYDVKM. V shed 3 bases and J 9 bases; nucleotides not matched to a gene: 13. CDR3 in amino acids: CASSLGGSGRAEGEQFF. CDR3 coding DNA: TGTGCCAGCAGTTTGGGGGGTAGCGGGAGGGCCGAAGGTGAGCAGTTCTTC. Filled out from reference TRBV28 and TRBJ2-1, the complete variable domain reads DVKVTQSSRYLVKRTGEKVFLECVQDMDHENMFWYRQDPGLGLRLIYFSYDVKMKEKGDIPEGYSVSREKKERFSLILESASTNQTSMYLCASSLGGSGRAEGEQFFGPGTRLTVL.

V and J are TRBV5-4 and TRBJ2-7; 10 positions match TRBD1. The CDR3 has 15 residues. J lost 7 bases, V lost 2 bases, and 9 bases had no gene match. Germline CDR1 and CDR2: SGHNT and YYREEE (reference sequence). DNA for the CDR3: TGTGCCAGCAGCTTACCCGGGACAGGGGTGTATGAGCAGTACTTC. Translating gives CASSLPGTGVYEQYF. Complete variable domain (other parts from reference TRBV5-4 and TRBJ2-7): ETGVTQSPTHLIKTRGQQVTLRCSSQSGHNTVSWYQQALGQGPQFIFQYYREEENGRGNFPPRFSGLQFPNYSSELNVNALELDDSALYLCASSLPGTGVYEQYFGPGTRLTVT.

The J gene is TRBJ2-5, the V gene TRBV7-9, with 7 positions matching TRBD1. The CDR3 contains 14 residues. V gave up 4 bases and J gave up 2 bases; unmatched junction bases: 4. Germline V gene lookup returns CDR1 SEHNR and CDR2 FQNEAQ (reference sequence). CDR3 amino acids: CASSSLRGQETQYF. The CDR3 DNA follows: TGTGCCAGCAGCTCACTCAGGGGGCAAGAGACCCAGTACTTC. Full variable domain (rest looked up from reference TRBV7-9 and TRBJ2-5): DTGVSQNPRHKITKRGQNVTFRCDPISEHNRLYWYRQTLGQGPEFLTYFQNEAQLEKSRLLSDRFSAERPKGSFSTLEIQRTEQGDSAMYLCASSSLRGQETQYFGPGTRLLVL.

The genes are TRBV6-5 and TRBJ2-1, with 9 bases lining up with TRBD2. Germline values: CDR1 MNHEY, CDR2 SVGAGI. This CDR3 has 14 amino acids. The V and J ends lost 2 bases and 9 bases, in that order; junction bases with no gene match: 5. This chain's CDR3 is CASSYNSGRSEQFF. The CDR3, as DNA: TGTGCCAGCAGTTACAATAGCGGGAGATCTGAGCAGTTCTTC.

The table lists this clone with a count of one. The V call is TRBV28, the J call TRBJ2-3, with 11 bases lining up with TRBD1. The CDR3 is 16 amino acids. V shed 3 bases, J shed 5 bases, and the junction held 7 bases outside the gene matches. The germline V gene encodes CDR1 MDHEN and CDR2 SYDVKM. The CDR3 sequence is CASSFLGQGAKDTQYF. CDR3 bases: TGTGCCAGCAGTTTCCTAGGACAGGGGGCTAAAGATACGCAGTATTTT.

This clone was detected only a few times. This chain connects TRBV2 to TRBJ1-4; TRBD1 matches at 10 bases. The ends lost 7 bases at V and 10 bases at J; junction bases unmatched: 3. Germline CDR1 is SNHLY and CDR2 is FYNNEI. The CDR3 runs 12 residues. CDR3 sequence (DNA): TGTGCCAGCACCCGGGACAGGGGAAAACTGTTTTTT. Protein: CASTRDRGKLFF. Together with reference TRBV2 and TRBJ1-4, the CDR3 gives the full variable domain: EPEVTQTPSHQVTQMGQEVILRCVPISNHLYFYWYRQILGQKVEFLVSFYNNEISEKSEIFDDQFSVERPDGSNFTLKIRSTKLEDSAMYFCASTRDRGKLFFGSGTQLSVL.

The V gene is TRBV6-5, the J gene TRBJ1-2; D perhaps matches TRBD1 (6 bases). The CDR3 length is 14 residues. CDR1 and CDR2 (germline): MNHEY, SVGAGI. The V end was cut by 7 bases, the J end by 2 bases, with 14 bases between. The CDR3 nucleotides read TGTGCCAGCACTCAGACAGGACGAAACTATGGCTACACCTTC. Translating gives CASTQTGRNYGYTF.

This chain uses TRBV12-3 or TRBV12-4 with TRBJ2-6; D remains ambiguous. There are 12 residues in the CDR3. The V gene lost 3 bases and the J gene lost 5 bases, with 2 bases spanning the gap. The CDR3 DNA sequence: TGTGCCAGCAGTTTCTGGGCCAACGTCCTGACTTTC. The encoded protein is CASSFWANVLTF.

The J gene is TRBJ2-1, the V gene TRBV7-2; D unresolved. The ends were cut back, 1 base at V and 8 bases at J, with 15 bases in the middle. CDR3 length: 15 amino acids. From germline, CDR1 is SGHTA and CDR2 FQGNSA. CDR3 sequence: CASSLGTFVVDEQFF. The CDR3 DNA reads TGTGCCAGCAGCTTAGGCACCTTCGTAGTTGATGAGCAGTTCTTC.

The V gene is TRBV6-4, the J gene TRBJ2-1; D might be TRBD1 (5 bases). Germline values: CDR1 MRHNA, CDR2 SNTAGT. This CDR3 contains 13 residues. V lost 3 bases and J 4 bases, leaving 7 bases between the germline ends. This chain's CDR3 is CASSEGPYNEQFF. The CDR3 nucleotides are TGTGCCAGCAGTGAGGGGCCATACAATGAGCAGTTCTTC.

CDR3: CASSTPAGADGELFF. CDR3 coding DNA: TGCGCCAGCAGCACCCCAGCGGGGGCGGACGGGGAGCTGTTTTTT. The chain recombines TRBV5-1 with TRBJ2-2; 8 bases match TRBD2. Germline loops: CDR1 SGHRS, CDR2 YFSETQ. Unmatched junction bases numbered 9, after V lost 4 bases and J lost 7 bases. The CDR3 is 15 residues long.

The chain links TRBV11-2 to TRBJ1-1; 8 bases align to TRBD1. CDR1 and CDR2 (germline): SGHAT, FQNNGV. The V gene end was trimmed by 5 bases and the J gene end by 4 bases; junction bases not matched to a gene: 6. The CDR3 runs 14 residues. The DNA of the CDR3 is TGTGCCAGCAGCACAACAGGGGGGGTCACTGAAGCTTTCTTT. This sequence encodes CASSTTGGVTEAFF. Drawing the rest from reference TRBV11-2 and TRBJ1-1, the complete variable domain is EAGVAQSPRYKIIEKRQSVAFWCNPISGHATLYWYQQILGQGPKLLIQFQNNGVVDDSQLPKDRFSAERLKGVDSTLKIQPAKLEDSAVYLCASSTTGGVTEAFFGQGTRLTVV.

The V call is TRBV5-1, the J call TRBJ2-3, with D hard to call. V lost 2 bases to trimming and J lost 0 bases, with 10 bases between them. Looked up from germline, CDR1 is SGHRS and CDR2 is YFSETQ. The CDR3 contains 15 residues. This CDR3 reads CASSFTSISTDTQYF. The DNA of the CDR3 is TGCGCCAGCAGCTTTACTTCCATCAGCACAGATACGCAGTATTTT.

The chain joins TRBV27 to TRBJ1-5; D is possibly TRBD1 (5 bases). Trimming took 4 bases from V and 6 from J, leaving 10 bases between them. Germline V CDR1 and CDR2: MNHEY, SMNVEV (reference sequence). The CDR3 consists of 13 residues. In DNA form, the CDR3 reads TGTGCCAGCAGTTCCTCAGGGTTTCAGCCCCAGCATTTT. It encodes CASSSSGFQPQHF.

The V call is TRBV6-5, the J call TRBJ2-5, with D possibly matching TRBD1 (6 bases). The CDR3 runs to 16 residues. Germline V gene data show CDR1 as MNHEY and CDR2 as SVGAGI. Between the trimmed V and J ends, which lost 0 bases and 5 bases, there was a span of 16 bases. CDR3 residues: CASSYSRDNFRETQYF. CDR3 coding DNA: TGTGCCAGCAGTTACTCACGGGACAACTTTAGGGAGACCCAGTACTTC.

The CDR3 loop is CAWSEGSYGYTF. For the CDR3, the DNA is TGTGCCTGGAGTGAGGGGTCCTATGGCTACACCTTC. V and J are TRBV30 and TRBJ1-2; D is possibly TRBD1 (5 bases). Germline-derived CDR1 and CDR2 are GTSNPN and SVGIG (reference sequence). CDR3 length: 12 amino acids. The germline V and J ends were trimmed by 1 base and 4 bases, with 7 bases remaining between them.

Only a few counts were recorded for this clone. J is TRBJ1-2 and V is TRBV10-1; TRBD1 matches 8 bases. Germline CDR1 WNHNN, CDR2 SYGVQD (reference sequence). This CDR3 comprises 13 residues. V lost 5 bases, J lost 8 bases, and 7 bases stayed unmatched. The CDR3 DNA reads as TGCGCCAGCAGTCCGGACAGGGAAGTGGGCTACACCTTC. Its translation: CASSPDREVGYTF.

The chain combines TRBV5-1 with TRBJ1-5; 8 bases agree with TRBD1. The CDR3 contains 15 residues. With V trimmed by 4 bases and J by 6 bases, 9 bases remained unmatched. Germline lookup yields CDR1 SGHRS and CDR2 YFSETQ. CDR3 bases: TGCGCCAGCAGCGTAGGGACAGGCGAAGGTCAGCCCCAGCATTTT. It is translated as CASSVGTGEGQPQHF.

This clone showed up just once. V is TRBV28 and J is TRBJ1-4, with unresolved D. V lost 4 bases, J lost 7 bases, and 4 bases lay in between. Germline V gives CDR1 MDHEN, CDR2 SYDVKM. CDR3 length: 11 residues. CDR3 region: CASSSFEKLFF. The CDR3 DNA reads TGTGCCAGCAGTTCCTTTGAAAAACTGTTTTTT. Full variable domain (rest looked up from reference TRBV28 and TRBJ1-4): DVKVTQSSRYLVKRTGEKVFLECVQDMDHENMFWYRQDPGLGLRLIYFSYDVKMKEKGDIPEGYSVSREKKERFSLILESASTNQTSMYLCASSSFEKLFFGSGTQLSVL.